These 15 T cell receptor beta chains originate from one sample sequenced in a study of sequential checkpoint blockade in melanoma (dated by TCRdb to the late 2010s). The treatment or condition label on this specimen signifies: randomized to nivolumab then ipilimumab (arm A) or the reverse (arm B). The library was obtained by the immunoSEQ multiplex PCR assay. The source is immuneACCESS, and TCRdb retained only in-frame sequences with V and J called. Part of the clones is not carried over; for the studies checked, unresolved V genes explain less than half of this, and the remainder is unexplained. This sample is represented by thousands of clones; roughly a fifth of them were singletons. The ten largest account for roughly 17% of the sample. The specimen was tumor tissue (inferred from file names), collected from a patient given nivolumab and ipilimumab in sequence. The receptors stem from a human donor with melanoma.

This clone is medium-sized within its sample. The chain links TRBV11-3 to TRBJ2-3, with 9 nucleotides matching TRBD2. Trimming took 0 bases from V and 0 from J; bases not matched to a gene: 4. Germline lookup yields CDR1 SGHNT and CDR2 YENEEA. This CDR3 spans 17 amino acids. The CDR3 DNA reads as TGTGCCAGCAGCTTAGAGTCTAGCGGGACCAGCACAGATACGCAGTATTTT. It specifies CASSLESSGTSTDTQYF.

This sequence joins TRBV19 and TRBJ1-6; D is uncertain. Per germline, CDR1 LNHDA and CDR2 SQIVND (reference sequence). The CDR3 length is 13 residues. V lost 9 bases and J lost 9, with 15 bases in between. The CDR3 spells CASKDRAPSPLHF. In nucleotides, the CDR3 is TGTGCCAGCAAAGACCGGGCTCCTTCACCCCTCCACTTT.

V gene TRBV11-3 combines with J gene TRBJ2-2, with 8 bases lining up with TRBD2. The CDR3 loop spans 15 amino acids. Germline assignment: CDR1 SGHNT and CDR2 YENEEA. V was clipped by 7 bases and J by 5 bases; unmatched bases: 9. The CDR3 bases are TGTGCCAGCACGCGTATGGCTAGCGGGACCGGGGAGCTGTTTTTT. Its translation: CASTRMASGTGELFF.

The V and J genes are TRBV5-1 and TRBJ2-7; 8 nucleotides line up with TRBD2. V lost 0 bases, J lost 7 bases, and 6 bases stayed unmatched. This CDR3 contains 14 residues. Germline CDR1 is SGHRS and CDR2 is YFSETQ. The CDR3 spells CASSLVSRGGEQYF. The CDR3 DNA follows: TGCGCCAGCAGCTTGGTCTCGCGCGGGGGGGAGCAGTACTTC.

This clone was seen only a few times. The chain has TRBV6-8 and TRBJ1-4, with D possibly matching TRBD1 (6 bases). CDR1 is MNHGY, CDR2 SAAAGT, per germline. The CDR3 runs 14 residues. V lost 3 bases, J lost 8 bases, and 13 bases lay in between. The CDR3 nucleotides read TGTGCCAGCAGTTATGGGGGCCTGGGGGAAAAACTGTTTTTT. Translating gives CASSYGGLGEKLFF.

This clone has a handful of counts. CDR3 DNA: TGCGCCAGCACCATTGCGGGGGGCCCTTACGAGCAGTACTTC. As protein: CASTIAGGPYEQYF. The rearrangement uses TRBV5-1 and TRBJ2-7; TRBD2 agrees at 8 bases. Germline V CDR1 and CDR2: SGHRS, YFSETQ. This CDR3 has 14 residues. The J segment lost 4 bases and the V segment lost 6 bases, leaving 9 bases of the junction unmatched.

This clone was detected only a few times. The gene calls are TRBV11-3 and TRBJ2-1; D is possibly TRBD2 (6 bases). CDR3 length: 14 amino acids. The germline V and J ends were trimmed by 5 bases and 8 bases, with 16 bases remaining between them. The germline V gene encodes CDR1 SGHNT and CDR2 YENEEA. Here the CDR3 DNA reads TGTGCCAGCAGCCTCGTGGGGGGAGGCTATGAGCAGTTCTTC. Its protein product is CASSLVGGGYEQFF. The full variable domain, rest sourced from reference TRBV11-3 and TRBJ2-1, is EAGVVQSPRYKIIEKKQPVAFWCNPISGHNTLYWYLQNLGQGPELLIRYENEEAVDDSQLPKDRFSAERLKGVDSTLKIQPAELGDSAVYLCASSLVGGGYEQFFGPGTRLTVL.

This clone is judged large. This chain connects TRBV9 to TRBJ2-5; 8 positions agree with TRBD2. Germline V gene data show CDR1 as SGDLS and CDR2 as YYNGEE. The CDR3 is made up of 14 amino acids. With 5 bases clipped from V and 5 bases from J, the junction kept 8 bases outside the gene matches. CDR3 coding DNA: TGTGCCAGCAGTGAAAGCGGGAGTGCGGAGACCCAGTACTTC. Translated, it gives CASSESGSAETQYF.

This chain connects TRBV5-1 to TRBJ2-1, with D perhaps being TRBD1 or TRBD2 (5 bases each). Trimming took 4 bases from V and 8 from J, leaving 25 bases between them. CDR1 SGHRS and CDR2 YFSETQ come from the germline V gene. This CDR3 is built from 17 residues. CDR3 nucleotides: TGCGCCAGCAGCGTGGATCGGGGACCGCTCCTGGGGGATGAGCAGTTCTTC. Residues: CASSVDRGPLLGDEQFF.

Relative to its sample, this clone is large (0.1 to 1%). The chain has TRBV6-8 and TRBJ2-7; perhaps TRBD1 as D (6 bases). The germline V and J ends were trimmed by 2 bases and 3 bases, with 11 bases remaining between them. Germline assignment: CDR1 MNHGY and CDR2 SAAAGT. The CDR3 is 14 amino acids. The CDR3 DNA follows: TGTGCCAGCAGTTACCGGCGAGGGGGCTACGAGCAGTACTTC. It is translated as CASSYRRGGYEQYF.

The table lists this clone with a few counts. This rearrangement joins TRBV30 to TRBJ1-2; D call uncertain. V was trimmed by 2 bases and J by 5 bases, leaving 12 bases between them. Germline values: CDR1 GTSNPN, CDR2 SVGIG (reference sequence). This CDR3 comprises 13 residues. The CDR3 spells CAWSRSPTYGYTF. CDR3 DNA sequence: TGTGCCTGGAGTAGGTCGCCGACTTATGGCTACACCTTC.

V and J are TRBV30 and TRBJ1-2, with TRBD1 matching over 8 bases. The CDR3 is made up of 16 amino acids. Losses at the gene ends were 1 base for V and 1 base for J; bases not matched to a gene: 8. Germline V gene lookup returns CDR1 GTSNPN and CDR2 SVGIG (reference sequence). The CDR3: CAWSGAGGDGNYGYTF. The CDR3 DNA reads as TGTGCCTGGAGTGGAGCAGGGGGCGACGGTAACTATGGCTACACCTTC.

This chain uses TRBV6-8 with TRBJ2-5, with 9 bases matching TRBD1. The germline gives CDR1 MNHGY, CDR2 SAAAGT. The CDR3 length is 15 residues. V trimming: 6 bases; J trimming: 5 bases; junction bases outside the gene matches: 10. The DNA for the CDR3 is TGTGCCAGCAGCCCGACAGGGGGGAGTCAGGAGACCCAGTACTTC. Translation gives CASSPTGGSQETQYF.

This clone was seen a few times. The V call is TRBV30, the J call TRBJ2-2; TRBD1 is a possible D gene (6 bases). Trimming shortened V by 3 bases and J by 1 base, and 21 bases separated the two germline ends. The CDR3 loop spans 18 amino acids. The germline V gene encodes CDR1 GTSNPN and CDR2 SVGIG (reference sequence). CDR3 in amino acids: CAWSKSMAGDLNTGELFF. The CDR3, as DNA: TGTGCCTGGAGCAAGTCCATGGCAGGGGACCTGAACACCGGGGAGCTGTTTTTT.

This clone was observed at least ten times. J is TRBJ2-5 and V is TRBV11-3, with a tentative D call TRBD1 (5 bases). V was clipped by 6 bases and J by 1 base, with 12 bases between them. Germline CDR1 is SGHNT and CDR2 is YENEEA. CDR3 length: 14 residues. The CDR3 bases are TGTGCCAGCAGACCGGACATTTCCCAAGAGACCCAGTACTTC. As protein: CASRPDISQETQYF. The full variable domain, completed using reference TRBV11-3 and TRBJ2-5, is EAGVVQSPRYKIIEKKQPVAFWCNPISGHNTLYWYLQNLGQGPELLIRYENEEAVDDSQLPKDRFSAERLKGVDSTLKIQPAELGDSAVYLCASRPDISQETQYFGPGTRLLVL.